This TCR beta chain originates from a study of CD8 T cells in ankylosing spondylitis. This clonotype was detected many times. 5'-RACE, quantitative and with molecular barcodes, yielded the TCR beta libraries. MiXCR was run by TCRdb on the 5' RACE reads, yielding one entry per CDR3 protein. The profile shows more than 95,000 distinct CDR3 sequences, roughly 8.7% of them singletons. CDR1 DFQATT and CDR2 SNEGSKA come from the germline V gene (reference sequence). The V gene end was trimmed by 4 bases and the J gene end by 2 bases; junction bases not matched to a gene: 4. The CDR3 is made up of 13 amino acids.

The clonotype comes from a male donor with ankylosing spondylitis or in good health (not recorded which). The V call is TRBV20-1, the J call TRBJ2-7, with TRBD2 identical over 8 bases. Sequencing used blood, either unsorted or a sorted T cell fraction (not recorded which). The CDR3, as DNA: TGCAGTGCTAAGCGGGAGTGGCCCTACGAGCAGTACTTC. Protein: CSAKREWPYEQYF.